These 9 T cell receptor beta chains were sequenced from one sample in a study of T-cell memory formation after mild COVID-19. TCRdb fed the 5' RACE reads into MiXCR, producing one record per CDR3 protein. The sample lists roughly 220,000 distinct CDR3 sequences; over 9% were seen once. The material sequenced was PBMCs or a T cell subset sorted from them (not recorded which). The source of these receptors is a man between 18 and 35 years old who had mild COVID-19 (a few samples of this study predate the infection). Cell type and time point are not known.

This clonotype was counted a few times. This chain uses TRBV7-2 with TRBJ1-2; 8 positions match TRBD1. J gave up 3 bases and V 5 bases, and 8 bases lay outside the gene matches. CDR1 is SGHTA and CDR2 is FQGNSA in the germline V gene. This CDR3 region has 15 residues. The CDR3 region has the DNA TGTGCCAGCAGCGTTGGGACAGGCAGTTACTATGGCTACACCTTC. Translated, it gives CASSVGTGSYYGYTF.

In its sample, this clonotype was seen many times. The CDR3, as DNA: TGTGCCAGCAGAGAGACAGGGCGGATGGGAGCTTTCTTT. This encodes CASRETGRMGAFF. This chain uses TRBV2 with TRBJ1-1; 7 bases match TRBD1. CDR1 is SNHLY, CDR2 FYNNEI, per germline. CDR3 length: 13 residues. V lost 6 bases and J lost 10; bases outside the gene matches: 11.

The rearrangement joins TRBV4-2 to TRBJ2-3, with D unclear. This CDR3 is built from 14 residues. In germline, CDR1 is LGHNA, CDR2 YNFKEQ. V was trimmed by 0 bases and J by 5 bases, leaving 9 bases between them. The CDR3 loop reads CASSQERSRDTQYF. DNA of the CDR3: TGTGCCAGCAGCCAAGAAAGGAGTAGAGATACGCAGTATTTT.

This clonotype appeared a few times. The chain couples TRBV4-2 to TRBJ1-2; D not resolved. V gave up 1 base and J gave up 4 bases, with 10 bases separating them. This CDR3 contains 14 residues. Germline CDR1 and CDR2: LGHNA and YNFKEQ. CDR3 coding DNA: TGTGCCAGCAGCCAAGGAGGCCTTACCTATGGCTACACCTTC. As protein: CASSQGGLTYGYTF.

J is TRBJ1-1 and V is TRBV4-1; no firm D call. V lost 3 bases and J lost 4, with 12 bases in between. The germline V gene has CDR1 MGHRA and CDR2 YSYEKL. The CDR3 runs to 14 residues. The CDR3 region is CASSQREGGTEAFF. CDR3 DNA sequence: TGCGCCAGCAGCCAGCGGGAGGGTGGCACTGAAGCTTTCTTT.

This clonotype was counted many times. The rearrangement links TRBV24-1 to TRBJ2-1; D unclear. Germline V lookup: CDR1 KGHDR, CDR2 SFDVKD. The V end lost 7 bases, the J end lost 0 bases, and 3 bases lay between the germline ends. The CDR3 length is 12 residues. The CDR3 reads CATSRSYNEQFF. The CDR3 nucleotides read TGTGCCACCAGCCGCTCCTACAATGAGCAGTTCTTC.

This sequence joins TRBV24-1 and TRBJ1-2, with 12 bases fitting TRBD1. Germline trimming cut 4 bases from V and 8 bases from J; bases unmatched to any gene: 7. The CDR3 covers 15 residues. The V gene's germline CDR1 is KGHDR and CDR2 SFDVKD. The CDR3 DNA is TGTGCCACCAGTGACCCCGGGACAGGGGGCGGCGGCTACACCTTC. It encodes CATSDPGTGGGGYTF.

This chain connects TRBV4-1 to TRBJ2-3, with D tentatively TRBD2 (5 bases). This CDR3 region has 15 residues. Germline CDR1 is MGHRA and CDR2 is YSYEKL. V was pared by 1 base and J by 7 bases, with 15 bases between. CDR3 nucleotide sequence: TGCGCCAGCAGCCAAGGATCTCCAGGACTCAATACGCAGTATTTT. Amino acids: CASSQGSPGLNTQYF.

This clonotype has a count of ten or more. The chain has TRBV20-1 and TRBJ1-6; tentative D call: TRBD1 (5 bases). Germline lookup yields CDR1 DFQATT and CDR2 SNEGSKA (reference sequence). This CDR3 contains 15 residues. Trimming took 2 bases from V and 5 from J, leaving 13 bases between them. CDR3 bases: TGCAGTGCTAGAAGGGACCCTGTCAATAATTCACCCCTCCACTTT. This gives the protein CSARRDPVNNSPLHF.